This T cell receptor beta chain originates from a study of CD8 T cells in ankylosing spondylitis. Study-wide points: Disease-associated clonotypes exhibited CD8+ identity and were relatively infrequent in peripheral blood. It appeared that ankylosing spondylitis blood was characterized by a TCR beta motif of eight highly homologous variants. Reports say disease-linked clones showed up significantly more in matched ankylosing spondylitis synovial fluid.

A remark on this clonotype: Its antigen is currently unknown.

Germline V gives CDR1 KGHSH, CDR2 LQKENI. This CDR3 contains 18 residues. Unmatched junction bases numbered 6, after V lost 3 bases and J lost 3 bases. Scientists made TCR beta libraries using quantitative 5'-RACE with molecular barcodes. A single record per CDR3 protein comes from TCRdb applying MiXCR to the 5' RACE reads. The repertoire includes 180,000 or so distinct CDR3 sequences, around 10% of them detected once, and under 35% sits in the top ten. Sequencing used blood, either unsorted or a sorted T cell fraction (not recorded which). The chain links TRBV18 to TRBJ2-1, with TRBD2 identical over 15 bases. This TCR came from a male donor with ankylosing spondylitis or in good health (not recorded which). The chain's CDR3 is CASSPGTSGRPDYNEQFF. CDR3 nucleotides: TGTGCCAGCTCACCGGGGACTAGCGGGAGGCCCGACTACAATGAGCAGTTCTTC.